This record covers a single TCR beta chain. What it binds is not known. The germline gene is not matched at one end of the junction; a read error may be the cause. This entry belongs to a study of T-cell reconstitution after alpha-beta-depleted transplantation in children. Findings of the study overall: Several hundred rapidly expanded clones from non-depleted graft cells reportedly supplied alpha-beta T cells about two months post-transplant. A year had passed since transplant, and T-cell counts and diversity by then came mostly from newly produced T cells. There were some patients whose high TCRbeta diversity at day 60 came from surviving recipient T cells and thymic progenitors.

Molecular barcoding with unique molecular identifiers was used for the TCRbeta library. TCRdb re-analysed the PCR reads in MiXCR, keeping a single row per CDR3 protein. The sample lists fewer than 550,000 distinct CDR3 sequences, more than 9.5% occurring once. This CDR3 has 11 amino acids. The sequence derives from a female patient between 2 and 10 years old who had a stem cell transplant for aplastic anemia, so the T cells may come from the graft donor. The sequenced sample was PBMCs, mostly from graft donor cells, obtained 180 days after TCRalphabeta/CD19-depleted stem cell transplant. The V and J genes are TRBV12-3 or TRBV12-4 and TRBJ2-5; no definite D call. The DNA of the CDR3 is TGTGCCACCAGTTTTGATATTCCCATTTACTTC. It is translated as CATSFDIPIYF.